One and the same sample provided the 2 T cell receptor beta chains below, sequenced in a study of T cell repertoires in cytomegalovirus infection (dated by TCRdb to about 2019). Their antigens remain unidentified. The sample was run on an Illumina HiSeq 1500. TCRdb handled the public reads itself, with Q25 trimming in fastp and clone calling in MiXCR, and kept productive beta chains. Records with the same CDR3 protein are collapsed into one entry carrying the most frequent genes and DNA. The sample includes approximately 120,000 distinct CDR3 sequences, with over 30% observed a single time. Roughly three fifths of the sample is in the top ten clones. The treatment or condition label here, explained by the study, means: in vitro stimulation with specific CMV peptide epitopes to enrich CMV-specific T cells. The specimen was CD8+ T cells from cultured PBMCs, collected from culture after CMV antigen stimulation. These receptors were taken from a human donor in good health (CMV status not recorded). Some clones in this sample may be carry-over from other donors' samples.

This clonotype appeared many times. V and J are TRBV2 and TRBJ2-4; possibly TRBD1 or TRBD2 for D (5 bases each). The CDR3 runs 13 residues. Trimming removed 6 bases from V and 6 bases from J, with 12 bases in between. Germline V CDR1 and CDR2: SNHLY, FYNNEI. The CDR3 bases are TGTGCCAGCAGGGGGGACGGAATAAACATTCAGTACTTC. Translated: CASRGDGINIQYF.

The DNA for the CDR3 is TGTGCCAGCAGCCATCATACAGGGGGCTTCGGAGAGACCCAGTACTTC. Its protein product is CASSHHTGGFGETQYF. This rearrangement joins TRBV12-3 or TRBV12-4 to TRBJ2-5; 9 bases are shared with TRBD1. Trimming took 6 bases from V and 4 from J; bases not matched to a gene: 12. This CDR3 has 16 residues.